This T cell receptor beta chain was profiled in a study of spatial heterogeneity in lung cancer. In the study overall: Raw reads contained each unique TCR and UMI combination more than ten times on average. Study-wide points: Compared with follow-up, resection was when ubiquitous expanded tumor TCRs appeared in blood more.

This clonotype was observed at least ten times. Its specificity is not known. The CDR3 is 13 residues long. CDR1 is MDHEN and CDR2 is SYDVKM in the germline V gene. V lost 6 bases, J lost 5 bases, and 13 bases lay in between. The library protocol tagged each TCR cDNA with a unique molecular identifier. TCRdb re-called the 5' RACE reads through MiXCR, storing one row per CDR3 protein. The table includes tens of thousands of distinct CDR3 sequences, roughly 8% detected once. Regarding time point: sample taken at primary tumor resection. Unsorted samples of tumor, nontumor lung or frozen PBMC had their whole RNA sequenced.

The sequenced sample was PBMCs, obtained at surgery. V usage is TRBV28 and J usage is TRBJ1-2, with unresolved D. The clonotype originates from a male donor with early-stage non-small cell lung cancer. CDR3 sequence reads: CASRPTGQYGYTF. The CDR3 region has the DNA TGTGCCAGCAGACCCACGGGCCAATATGGCTACACCTTC.